What follows are 30 T cell receptor beta chains derived from one specimen sequenced in a study of technical replicates of blood from several donors. Some clones are missing from TCRdb's copy, which holds only in-frame ones; the method was immunoSEQ multiplex PCR. This sample has approximately 73,000 clones; approximately 95% occur once, and the top ten carry under 0.3%. The sequenced sample was T cells isolated from PBMCs. Receptor source: a human donor in good health.

The rearrangement uses TRBV23-1 and TRBJ2-7; possibly TRBD1 for D (7 bases). TRBV23-1 is classed as an ORF, of uncertain function. The CDR3 length is 16 residues. Trimming removed 3 bases at V and 2 bases at J, with 17 bases between. CDR3 sequence (DNA): TGCGCCAGCAGTCACAGGGGGGCGGGGCAACCCTACGAGCAGTACTTC. Translation gives CASSHRGAGQPYEQYF.

A word on this clone: Other DNA sequences in this sample translate to the same CDR3. This chain connects TRBV5-1 to TRBJ1-2; 7 nucleotides agree with TRBD1. This CDR3 contains 15 residues. Germline V gives CDR1 SGHRS, CDR2 YFSETQ. V lost 3 bases and J lost 4; bases outside the gene matches: 9. In DNA form, the CDR3 reads TGCGCCAGCAGCTCACAGGGGTCCTATCTCTATGGCTACACCTTC. Translating it yields CASSSQGSYLYGYTF.

V usage is TRBV2 and J usage is TRBJ2-5; D call uncertain. The germline gives CDR1 SNHLY, CDR2 FYNNEI. V lost 2 bases, J lost 3 bases, and 4 bases lay in between. The CDR3 extends over 12 amino acids. CDR3 region: CASSEREETQYF. CDR3 DNA: TGTGCCAGCAGTGAAAGAGAAGAGACCCAGTACTTC.

V and J are TRBV19 and TRBJ2-7, with 7 bases matching TRBD1. V lost 4 bases, J lost 2 bases, and 8 bases stayed unmatched. The CDR3 runs to 15 residues. In germline, CDR1 is LNHDA, CDR2 SQIVND (reference sequence). Written as DNA, the CDR3 is TGTGCCAGTAGTAGATCAGGGGGTTATACCTACGAGCAGTACTTC. Its protein product is CASSRSGGYTYEQYF.

About this clone itself: In this CDR3 the conserved last residue, phenylalanine or tryptophan, is missing, so a read error is likely. It is unclear where the CDR3 begins or ends on the DNA, so no DNA is shown, and the CDR3 is as TCRdb lists it. The chain combines TRBV14 with TRBJ2-7; TRBD1, the table's D call, lacks a check against the DNA. The CDR3 length is 13 residues, termini included. The germline V gene has CDR1 SGHDN and CDR2 FVKESK. CDR3 sequence reads: CASSPHWTGDVEL.

The chain couples TRBV7-3 to TRBJ1-6, with 10 positions matching TRBD1. The germline V gene encodes CDR1 SGHTA and CDR2 FQGTGA. Losses at the gene ends were 0 bases for V and 7 bases for J; bases not matched to a gene: 3. The CDR3 contains 16 residues. CDR3 coding DNA: TGTGCCAGCAGCTTAACCCCGGGACAGGGGAATTCACCCCTCCACTTT. Encoded protein: CASSLTPGQGNSPLHF.

This sequence joins TRBV11-3 and TRBJ2-3; 11 nucleotides align to TRBD2. The J segment lost 3 bases and the V segment lost 6 bases, leaving 5 bases of the junction unmatched. Germline lookup yields CDR1 SGHNT and CDR2 YENEEA. This CDR3 spans 15 amino acids. In DNA form, the CDR3 reads TGTGCCAGCAGACTCGGGACTAGCGGAACAGATACGCAGTATTTT. Translating gives CASRLGTSGTDTQYF.

About this clone itself: Relative to the germline gene, one junction end is altered; a read error may explain this. This rearrangement joins TRBV7-7 to TRBJ2-7; 8 nucleotides align to TRBD1. Germline V CDR1 and CDR2: SSHAT, FNYEAQ (reference sequence). This CDR3 spans 14 amino acids. The CDR3 nucleotides are TGTGCTAGCAGCTTAGGGACAGGCAACTACGAGCAGTACTTC. This gives the protein CASSLGTGNYEQYF.

The chain employs TRBV28 and TRBJ2-1, with D uncertain. Germline assignment: CDR1 MDHEN and CDR2 SYDVKM. The CDR3 is 15 amino acids. V gave up 4 bases and J gave up 0 bases, with 10 bases separating them. In DNA, the CDR3 is TGTGCCAGCAGTTCGAGGCGAAGCTCCTACAATGAGCAGTTCTTC. It translates to CASSSRRSSYNEQFF. The full variable domain, in which reference TRBV28 and TRBJ2-1 provide the parts outside the CDR3, is DVKVTQSSRYLVKRTGEKVFLECVQDMDHENMFWYRQDPGLGLRLIYFSYDVKMKEKGDIPEGYSVSREKKERFSLILESASTNQTSMYLCASSSRRSSYNEQFFGPGTRLTVL.

The genes are TRBV7-6 and TRBJ2-3; TRBD1 agrees at 7 bases. J gave up 4 bases and V 1 base, and 5 bases lay outside the gene matches. Germline CDR1 is SGHVS and CDR2 is FNYEAQ. This CDR3 is 15 amino acids long. For the CDR3, the DNA is TGTGCCAGCAGCTTAGATATAGGGGGCCCAGATACGCAGTATTTT. This encodes CASSLDIGGPDTQYF.

The gene calls are TRBV12-5 and TRBJ1-1; no clear D gene. The CDR3 length is 13 residues. Germline assignment: CDR1 LGHNT and CDR2 FRNRAP. Trimming left V 7 bases short and J 10 bases short, with 19 bases between. CDR3 sequence: CASDLLFGVGAFF. The CDR3 DNA reads as TGTGCTAGTGACCTTTTATTTGGAGTAGGAGCTTTCTTT.

The chain uses TRBV28 and TRBJ2-7; 7 bases are a match to TRBD1. The V and J ends lost 6 bases and 2 bases, in that order; junction bases with no gene match: 7. CDR1 is MDHEN and CDR2 is SYDVKM in the germline V gene. This CDR3 has 14 amino acids. For the CDR3, the DNA is TGTGCCAGCAGGAAACCGGGACAGACCTACGAGCAGTACTTC. The encoded protein is CASRKPGQTYEQYF.

The gene calls are TRBV14 and TRBJ2-7, with 9 positions matching TRBD2. V gave up 0 bases and J gave up 1 base; unmatched junction bases: 1. Germline-derived CDR1 and CDR2 are SGHDN and FVKESK. The CDR3 is made up of 15 amino acids. This chain's CDR3 is CASSQESGRSYEQYF. In DNA, the CDR3 is TGTGCCAGCAGCCAAGAGAGCGGGAGGTCCTACGAGCAGTACTTC.

The rearrangement joins TRBV9 to TRBJ2-7; tentative D call: TRBD1 (5 bases). The CDR3 consists of 13 residues. Looked up from germline, CDR1 is SGDLS and CDR2 is YYNGEE. With 0 bases removed from V and 7 bases from J, the gap between germline ends came to 11 bases. For the CDR3, the DNA is TGTGCCAGCAGCGTAGAGACAGCTCAGGAGCAGTACTTC. Amino acids: CASSVETAQEQYF.

The V gene is TRBV29-1, the J gene TRBJ1-1, with 7 bases fitting TRBD1. The CDR3 is 17 residues long. V was clipped by 2 bases and J by 6 bases; unmatched bases: 18. Germline V gene sequence: CDR1 SQVTM, CDR2 ANQGSEA. The DNA for the CDR3 is TGCAGCGTTGAAAAGGTGGCGTTAGGGGGCGCTTGGTCTGAAGCTTTCTTT. Its translation is CSVEKVALGGAWSEAFF. Full variable domain (outside the CDR3, taken from reference TRBV29-1 and TRBJ1-1): SAVISQKPSRDICQRGTSLTIQCQVDSQVTMMFWYRQQPGQSLTLIATANQGSEATYESGFVIDKFPISRPNLTFSTLTVSNMSPEDSSIYLCSVEKVALGGAWSEAFFGQGTRLTVV.

The chain recombines TRBV7-8 with TRBJ2-1; TRBD2 matches at 14 bases. The CDR3 is made up of 15 amino acids. V trimming: 6 bases; J trimming: 2 bases; junction bases outside the gene matches: 0. CDR1 is SGHVS and CDR2 is FQNEAQ in the germline V gene. The CDR3 loop is CASRGLAGAYNEQFF. The CDR3 DNA is TGTGCCAGCAGGGGACTAGCGGGGGCCTACAATGAGCAGTTCTTC.

The chain has TRBV15 and TRBJ1-4; possible D gene TRBD1, 5 bases. Germline assignment: CDR1 LNHNV and CDR2 YYDKDF (reference sequence). The CDR3 length is 13 residues. V was cut by 2 bases and J by 7 bases, with 8 bases left in between. The CDR3: CATSRRQGEKLFF. The CDR3 DNA is TGTGCCACCAGCAGACGCCAGGGTGAAAAACTGTTTTTT.

The chain recombines TRBV2 with TRBJ1-5; 7 nucleotides agree with TRBD1. V lost 1 base to trimming and J lost 9 bases; unmatched junction nucleotides: 12. The V gene's germline CDR1 is SNHLY and CDR2 FYNNEI. The CDR3 sequence is 16 residues long. The CDR3: CASSEEGNRGDRPQHF. CDR3 DNA sequence: TGTGCCAGCAGTGAAGAGGGAAACAGGGGCGACAGGCCCCAGCATTTT.

The rearrangement links TRBV23-1 to TRBJ1-5; tentative D call: TRBD1 (5 bases). TRBV23-1 is identified as an open reading frame with a role that is uncertain. The CDR3 is made up of 12 amino acids. The germline V and J ends were trimmed by 9 bases and 7 bases, with 13 bases remaining between them. Here the CDR3 DNA reads TGCGCCAGTCAGCCCGGGGGACAGCCCCAGCATTTT. Protein: CASQPGGQPQHF.

A remark on this clone: Distinct nucleotide sequences in the sample also encode this CDR3. The chain employs TRBV29-1 and TRBJ2-2; D might be TRBD1 (6 bases). V gave up 4 bases and J gave up 0 bases, with 6 bases separating them. The CDR3 runs 13 residues. CDR1 and CDR2 (germline): SQVTM, ANQGSEA. The CDR3, as DNA: TGCAGCGTTGGGACAGCGAACACCGGGGAGCTGTTTTTT. It translates to CSVGTANTGELFF.

The rearrangement uses TRBV5-1 and TRBJ2-7, with a weak D call TRBD1 (5 bases). Looked up from germline, CDR1 is SGHRS and CDR2 is YFSETQ. V lost 1 base and J lost 3, with 14 bases in between. This CDR3 spans 15 amino acids. Here the CDR3 reads CASSLSAIRGYEQYF. Here the CDR3 DNA reads TGCGCCAGCAGCTTGAGTGCCATTAGGGGCTACGAGCAGTACTTC.

The chain has TRBV7-9 and TRBJ1-1; D unclear. CDR3 length: 12 amino acids. The germline V and J ends were trimmed by 2 bases and 5 bases, with 6 bases remaining between them. Germline V gene lookup returns CDR1 SEHNR and CDR2 FQNEAQ (reference sequence). CDR3 residues: CASSLTKTEAFF. The CDR3 DNA sequence: TGTGCCAGCAGCTTAACTAAAACTGAAGCTTTCTTT.

The V gene is TRBV27, the J gene TRBJ2-1, with D perhaps matching TRBD1 (5 bases). Germline V CDR1 and CDR2: MNHEY, SMNVEV (reference sequence). V lost 0 bases, J lost 3 bases, and 12 bases lay in between. This CDR3 contains 16 residues. In DNA, the CDR3 is TGTGCCAGCAGTTTATCGTTCAGGGTGGGCTACAATGAGCAGTTCTTC. Translated: CASSLSFRVGYNEQFF.

This clone was detected a few times. This chain links TRBV2 with TRBJ1-1; 8 nucleotides line up with TRBD1. The V and J ends lost 4 bases and 5 bases, in that order; junction bases with no gene match: 3. The CDR3 length is 13 residues. The germline V gene has CDR1 SNHLY and CDR2 FYNNEI. The CDR3 bases are TGTGCCAGCAGTGGGGACAGGATGACTGAAGCTTTCTTT. Translated, it gives CASSGDRMTEAFF.

A word on this clone: The germline gene is not matched at one end of the junction; a read error may be the cause. The gene calls are TRBV7-7 and TRBJ2-7; the match to TRBD1 covers 9 bases. CDR3 length: 14 amino acids. CDR1 and CDR2 from the germline V gene are SSHAT and FNYEAQ (reference sequence). The CDR3 here is CASSLGGQGYEQYF. The CDR3, as DNA: TGTGCTAGCAGCTTAGGAGGACAGGGGTACGAGCAGTACTTC. The entire variable domain, with the rest obtained from reference TRBV7-7 and TRBJ2-7, is as follows: GAGVSQSPRYKVTKRGQDVTLRCDPISSHATLYWYQQALGQGPEFLTYFNYEAQPDKSGLPSDRFSAERPEGSISTLTIQRTEQRDSAMYRCASSLGGQGYEQYFGPGTRLTVT.

The chain carries TRBV5-4 and TRBJ1-4; D is perhaps TRBD1 (6 bases). The germline V gene has CDR1 SGHNT and CDR2 YYREEE (reference sequence). The CDR3 is 16 residues long. The V and J ends lost 4 bases and 1 base respectively, with 14 bases between them. CDR3 DNA sequence: TGTGCCAGCAGCGATCAGGGGTTCAGAACTAATGAAAAACTGTTTTTT. It yields the protein CASSDQGFRTNEKLFF.

The chain recombines TRBV30 with TRBJ2-4, with a tentative D call TRBD1 (5 bases). V lost 2 bases, J lost 8 bases, and 7 bases lay in between. Germline V lookup: CDR1 GTSNPN, CDR2 SVGIG (reference sequence). The CDR3 runs 11 residues. CDR3 DNA: TGTGCCTGGAGTCCCAGGGACATTCAGTACTTC. It is translated as CAWSPRDIQYF.

The gene calls are TRBV5-1 and TRBJ1-1; weak D call: TRBD1 (6 bases). Germline loops: CDR1 SGHRS, CDR2 YFSETQ. Deletions cut 3 bases from V and 0 bases from J, with 12 bases between. The CDR3 length is 15 residues. For the CDR3, the DNA is TGCGCCAGCAGCTCCAAGACAGGACTGAACACTGAAGCTTTCTTT. Protein: CASSSKTGLNTEAFF.

This sequence joins TRBV25-1 and TRBJ1-2; 7 bases line up with TRBD1. The CDR3 totals 16 residues. CDR1 MGHDK and CDR2 SYGVNS come from the germline V gene. V dropped 8 bases and J dropped 6; count of bases not matched to a gene: 18. The CDR3 is CASRSAAKGATNGYTF. For the CDR3, the DNA is TGTGCCAGCCGCTCCGCGGCAAAGGGGGCCACGAATGGCTACACCTTC.

The rearrangement links TRBV5-4 to TRBJ2-2; TRBD2 is a possible D gene (6 bases). Germline CDR1 SGHNT, CDR2 YYREEE (reference sequence). Deletions cut 1 base from V and 1 base from J, with 14 bases between. The CDR3 is 17 residues long. This CDR3 reads CASSLWVAGLNTGELFF. DNA of the CDR3: TGTGCCAGCAGCTTGTGGGTCGCGGGACTGAACACCGGGGAGCTGTTTTTT.